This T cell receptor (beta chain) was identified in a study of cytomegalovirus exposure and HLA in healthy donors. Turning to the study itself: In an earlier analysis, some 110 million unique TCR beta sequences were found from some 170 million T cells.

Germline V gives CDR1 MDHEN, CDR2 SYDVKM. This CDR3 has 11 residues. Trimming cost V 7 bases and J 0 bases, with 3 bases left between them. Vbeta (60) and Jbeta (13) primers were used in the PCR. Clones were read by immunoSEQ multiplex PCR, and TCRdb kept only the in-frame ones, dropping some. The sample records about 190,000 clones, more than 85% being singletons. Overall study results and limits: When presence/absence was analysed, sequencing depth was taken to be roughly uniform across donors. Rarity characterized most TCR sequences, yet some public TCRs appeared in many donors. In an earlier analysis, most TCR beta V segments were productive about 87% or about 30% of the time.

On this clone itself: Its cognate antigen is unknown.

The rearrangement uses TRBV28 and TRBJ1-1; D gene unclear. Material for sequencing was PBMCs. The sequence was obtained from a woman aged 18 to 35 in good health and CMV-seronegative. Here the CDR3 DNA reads TGTGCCAGCAACTTGAACACTGAAGCTTTCTTT. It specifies CASNLNTEAFF.